This TCR beta chain was identified during a study of blood T cell repertoires in COVID-19. For this clone: The junction departs from the called germline gene at one end, perhaps through a read error.

The V gene's germline CDR1 is MNHEY and CDR2 SVGAGI. The CDR3 consists of 13 residues. The data were produced by immunoSEQ multiplex PCR, yet TCRdb's version contains in-frame clones alone and is incomplete. The sample shows 150,000 to 200,000 clones, about 70% of them seen only once. This chain joins TRBV6-5 and TRBJ1-2, with D possibly being TRBD1 (6 bases). This clonotype was obtained from a woman aged 50 to 60 with active or convalescent COVID-19. The specimen sequenced was peripheral blood. The DNA of the CDR3 is TGTGCCAGCAGTTCACCCGGGGGGGCATCCCCCCTCTTC. Residues: CASSSPGGASPLF.